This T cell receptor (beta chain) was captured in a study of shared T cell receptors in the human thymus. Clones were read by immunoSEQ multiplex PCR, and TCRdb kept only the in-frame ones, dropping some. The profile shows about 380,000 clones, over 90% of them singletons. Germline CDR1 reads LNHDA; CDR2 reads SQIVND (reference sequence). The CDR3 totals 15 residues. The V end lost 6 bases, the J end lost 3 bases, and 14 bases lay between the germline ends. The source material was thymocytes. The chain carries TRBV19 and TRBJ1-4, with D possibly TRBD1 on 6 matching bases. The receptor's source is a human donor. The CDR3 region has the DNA TGTGCCAGTAGCTGGATACAGGGAGCTAATGAAAAACTGTTTTTT. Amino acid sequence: CASSWIQGANEKLFF.